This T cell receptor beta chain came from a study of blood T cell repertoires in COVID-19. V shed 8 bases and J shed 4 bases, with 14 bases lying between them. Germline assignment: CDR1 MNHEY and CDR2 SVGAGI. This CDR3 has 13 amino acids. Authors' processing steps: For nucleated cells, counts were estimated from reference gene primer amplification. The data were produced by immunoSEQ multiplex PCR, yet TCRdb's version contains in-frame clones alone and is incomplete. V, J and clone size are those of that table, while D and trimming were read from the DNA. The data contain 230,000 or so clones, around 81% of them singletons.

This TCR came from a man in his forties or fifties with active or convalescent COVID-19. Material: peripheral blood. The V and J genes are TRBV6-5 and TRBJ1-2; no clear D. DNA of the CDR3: TGTGCCAGCGGGAGAGAGGACCTCTATGGCTACACCTTC. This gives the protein CASGREDLYGYTF.